The rows below give T cell receptor beta chains drawn from one sample of a study of CD8+ T cells in alopecia areata. The method was immunoSEQ multiplex PCR; TCRdb's version includes in-frame clones alone and lacks a portion of them. The sample holds over 100,000 clones; roughly three fifths are singletons and the top ten take 12%. The sample was CD8+ T cells sorted from blood, taken at week 24, from a patient treated with tofacitinib. These receptor sequences come from a human donor with alopecia areata. CDR3s include the opening cysteine and the closing phenylalanine or tryptophan. Each record gives: CDR3 length, clone size, J gene, V gene, D gene, CDR3 DNA, CDR3 protein. A D gene is named only where the DNA matches it firmly. Part of the rows lack a size; the others show once, few, many or a class for expanded clones.

>14|NA|TRBJ1-5|TRBV30|TRBD1
TGTGCCTGGAGCACGGGACAGGGGCTACAGCCCCAGCATTTT
CAWSTGQGLQPQHF
>14|NA|TRBJ2-5|TRBV2|TRBD2
TGTGCCAGCAGCGCCGGGGGGGAGGCCAGGGACCAGTACTTC
CASSAGGEARDQYF
>11|NA|TRBJ2-2|TRBV29-1|NA
TGCAGCGGCCTAAACACCGGGGAGCTGTTTTTT
CSGLNTGELFF
>13|NA|TRBJ1-1|TRBV13|TRBD1
TGTGCCAGCAGCTCGTCAGGGGGCACTGAAGCTTTCTTT
CASSSSGGTEAFF
>15|NA|TRBJ1-5|TRBV4-1|NA
TGCGCCAGCAGCCAAGCCGGGGTAGGTAGTCAGCCCCAGCATTTT
CASSQAGVGSQPQHF
>15|NA|TRBJ2-3|TRBV15|NA
TGTGCCACCAGCAGAGTCGGAGCTAGCACAGATACGCAGTATTTT
CATSRVGASTDTQYF
>18|NA|TRBJ1-5|TRBV7-9|NA
TGTGCCAGCAGCTTTTCTAGGGGCAGGGGAGAGGAGAATCAGCCCCAGCATTTT
CASSFSRGRGEENQPQHF
>14|NA|TRBJ2-3|TRBV11-1|NA
TGTGCCAGCAGCTATACTGGTGCGACAGATACGCAGTATTTT
CASSYTGATDTQYF
>11|NA|TRBJ2-7|TRBV30|NA
TGTGCCTGGAGTTCGACCTACGAGCAGTACTTC
CAWSSTYEQYF
>16|NA|TRBJ2-3|TRBV13|TRBD2
TGTGCCAGCAGCTTGATCGGCGGGGGGAGCACAGATACGCAGTATTTT
CASSLIGGGSTDTQYF
>15|NA|TRBJ1-4|TRBV6-5|NA
TGTGCCAGCAGTCCCCTCACCGAAGGGGAAGAAAAACTGTTTTTT
CASSPLTEGEEKLFF
>12|few|TRBJ2-7|TRBV7-3|NA
TGTGCCAGCAGCCCTTCTACCTACGAGCAGTACTTC
CASSPSTYEQYF
>15|NA|TRBJ2-7|TRBV7-9|NA
TGTGCCAGCAGCTTAGGACCAAAAAGAGGCTACGAGCAGTACTTC
CASSLGPKRGYEQYF
>14|NA|TRBJ2-3|TRBV7-9|NA
TGTGCCAGCAGCTTATGGAGAGCGGCAGATACGCAGTATTTT
CASSLWRAADTQYF
>16|NA|TRBJ2-3|TRBV19|TRBD1
TGTGCCAGTAACCATATCGGCAGGGGGTACACAGATACGCAGTATTTT
CASNHIGRGYTDTQYF
>15|NA|TRBJ2-5|TRBV18|NA
TGTGCCAGCTCCCCGGCCCAAGGGGTACAAGAGACCCAGTACTTC
CASSPAQGVQETQYF
>14|few|TRBJ2-1|TRBV6-4|TRBD2
TGTGCCAGCAGTGACGAAGCGGGGGTGGATGAGCAGTTCTTC
CASSDEAGVDEQFF
>12|few|TRBJ2-5|TRBV7-9|NA
TGTGCCAGCAGCTTAACACAAGAGACCCAGTACTTC
CASSLTQETQYF
>16|few|TRBJ1-2|TRBV5-1|NA
TGCGCCAGCAGCTTAGCAGGCCTGCCTTATAACTATGGCTACACCTTC
CASSLAGLPYNYGYTF
>15|NA|TRBJ1-6|TRBV6-5|NA
TGTGCCAGCAGTTACGGGAGCGAGGGGAATTCACCCCTCCACTTT
CASSYGSEGNSPLHF
>14|once|TRBJ1-2|TRBV5-4|TRBD1
TGTGCCAGCAGTCTCGACAGGGGCCACTATGGCTACACCTTC
CASSLDRGHYGYTF
>15|NA|TRBJ2-1|TRBV7-3|TRBD1
TGTGCCAGCAGCTTAGGGGGACAGGGCTACAATGAGCAGTTCTTC
CASSLGGQGYNEQFF
>14|few|TRBJ1-1|TRBV4-1|NA
TGCGCCAGCAGCCAAGATTTAGAACACCCTGAAGCTTTCTTT
CASSQDLEHPEAFF
>16|few|TRBJ2-2|TRBV15|NA
TGTGCCACCAGCAGAGACATGACTGACTACACCGGGGAGCTGTTTTTT
CATSRDMTDYTGELFF
>14|few|TRBJ2-7|TRBV4-3|NA
TGCGCCAGCAGCCAAGATGGGCAGGGCGACGAGCAGTACTTC
CASSQDGQGDEQYF
>12|NA|TRBJ1-5|TRBV7-9|NA
TGTGCCAGCAGCTTTGGAGAGCAGCCCCAGCATTTT
CASSFGEQPQHF
>11|NA|TRBJ1-2|TRBV10-2|NA
TGCGCCAGCAATGCGGGGTATGGCTACACCTTC
CASNAGYGYTF
>14|NA|TRBJ1-1|TRBV7-3|TRBD1
TGTGCCAGCAGCTTAAGACAGGGGGCAACTGAAGCTTTCTTT
CASSLRQGATEAFF
>14|NA|TRBJ2-7|TRBV13|NA
TGTGCCAGCAGCCTCGGACGTGGCTCCTACGAGCAGTACTTC
CASSLGRGSYEQYF
>14|NA|TRBJ1-2|TRBV29-1|NA
TGCAGCGTTGAAGAAGAGGAGTTTTCCTATGGCTACACCTTC
CSVEEEEFSYGYTF
>11|NA|TRBJ1-3|TRBV29-1|NA
TGCAGCGTCTACGCTGGAAACACCATATATTTT
CSVYAGNTIYF